The source of this TCR beta chain is a study of blood T cell repertoires in COVID-19. The overall study: The United States, Italy and Spain provided the acute and convalescent COVID-19 samples. T cells, B-cell-depleted T cells, or PBMCs provided the cDNA or gDNA that served as material.

V lost 7 bases and J 2 bases, leaving 8 bases between the germline ends. The CDR3 extends over 13 amino acids. The germline V gene encodes CDR1 MDHEN and CDR2 SYDVKM. Authors' analysis steps: Researchers report that nucleated cell counts were estimated from reference gene primer amplification. Here immunoSEQ multiplex PCR was the method, and the copy in TCRdb shows in-frame clones only, minus some. The V and J calls and clone size were taken over from that table, and D and trimming were inferred from the DNA. This table holds about 300,000 clones, about 87% found once. This chain connects TRBV28 to TRBJ2-2; the D is unclear. What was sequenced was peripheral blood. This TCR derives from a woman aged 30 to 39 who had recovered from COVID-19. CDR3 region: CASTRTNTGELFF. The DNA for the CDR3 is TGTGCCAGCACCCGCACTAACACCGGGGAGCTGTTTTTT.